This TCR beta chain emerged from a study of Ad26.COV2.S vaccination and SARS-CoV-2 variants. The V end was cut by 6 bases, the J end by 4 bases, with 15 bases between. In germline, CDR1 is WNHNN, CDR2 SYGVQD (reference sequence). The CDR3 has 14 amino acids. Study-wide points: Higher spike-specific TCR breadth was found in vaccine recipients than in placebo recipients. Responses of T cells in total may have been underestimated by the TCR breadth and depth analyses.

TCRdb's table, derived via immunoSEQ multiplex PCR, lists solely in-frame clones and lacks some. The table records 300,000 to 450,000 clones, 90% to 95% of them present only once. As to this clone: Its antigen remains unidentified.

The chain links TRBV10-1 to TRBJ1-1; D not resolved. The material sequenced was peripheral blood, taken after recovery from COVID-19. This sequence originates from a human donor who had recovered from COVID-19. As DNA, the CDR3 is TGCGCCAGCAGCCCCTCCGGACTGGTCACTGAAGCTTTCTTT. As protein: CASSPSGLVTEAFF.